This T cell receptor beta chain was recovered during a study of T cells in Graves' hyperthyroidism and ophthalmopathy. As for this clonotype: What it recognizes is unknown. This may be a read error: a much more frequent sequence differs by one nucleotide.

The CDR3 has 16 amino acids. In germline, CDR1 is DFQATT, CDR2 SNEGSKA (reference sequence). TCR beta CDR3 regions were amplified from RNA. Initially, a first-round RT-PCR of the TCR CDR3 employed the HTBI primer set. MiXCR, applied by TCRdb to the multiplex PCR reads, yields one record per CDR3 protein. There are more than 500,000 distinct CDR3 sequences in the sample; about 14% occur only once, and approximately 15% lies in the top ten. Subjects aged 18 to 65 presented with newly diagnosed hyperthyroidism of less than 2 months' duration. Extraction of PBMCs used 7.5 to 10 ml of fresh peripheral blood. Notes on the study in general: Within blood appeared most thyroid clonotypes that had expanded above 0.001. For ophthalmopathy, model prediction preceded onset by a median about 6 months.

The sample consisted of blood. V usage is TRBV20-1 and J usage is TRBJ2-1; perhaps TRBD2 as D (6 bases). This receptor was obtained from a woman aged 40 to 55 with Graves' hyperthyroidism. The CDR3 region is CGAPSGTGTLYNEQFF. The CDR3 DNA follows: TGCGGTGCCCCAAGTGGAACCGGGACTTTATACAATGAGCAGTTCTTC.